This T cell receptor beta chain was sequenced in a study of cytomegalovirus exposure and HLA in healthy donors. The CDR3 is 14 amino acids. CDR1 and CDR2 from the germline V gene are MNHNS and SASEGT. After removal of 9 bases from V and 1 base from J, the junction contained 5 bases not matched to a gene. Assay used: immunoSEQ multiplex PCR; TCRdb lists only in-frame clones, some missing. The sample lists about 130,000 clones, just under 90% occurring once. About this clone itself: Its antigen remains unidentified.

General study findings and limits: Reports indicated that the classifier achieved high specificity and sensitivity in diagnosing cytomegalovirus status. The study found most TCR sequences rare, yet found some public TCRs in many donors.

The TCR originated in a woman in her thirties in good health and CMV-seropositive. Sequences were obtained from PBMCs. This chain joins TRBV6-1 and TRBJ2-3; 9 nucleotides agree with TRBD2. CDR3 loop: CARHQRGGTDTQYF. In DNA form, the CDR3 reads TGTGCCAGACATCAGCGGGGGGGCACAGATACGCAGTATTTT.